The 12 T cell receptor beta chains below were found in one sample sequenced in a study of graft-versus-host responses after intestinal transplantation. Some clones are missing from TCRdb's copy, which holds only in-frame ones; the method was immunoSEQ multiplex PCR. The table has some 40,000 clones, 75% to 95% seen once. Here the sequenced sample was PBMCs, taken around 43 weeks after intestinal transplant. These receptors came from a human patient who received an intestinal transplant, so some T cells may come from the graft donor.

This clone turned up a few times. The rearrangement uses TRBV18 and TRBJ2-3; TRBD2 agrees at 8 bases. This CDR3 has 16 amino acids. Germline assignment: CDR1 KGHSH and CDR2 LQKENI. J gave up 6 bases and V 1 base, and 9 bases lay outside the gene matches. CDR3 in DNA: TGTGCCAGCTCACCACGGGGACTAGAGGGGCCGGATACGCAGTATTTT. Protein: CASSPRGLEGPDTQYF.

The table lists this clone with a few counts. This chain joins TRBV10-1 and TRBJ1-4; the D is unclear. V was shortened by 3 bases and J by 7 bases, with 12 bases between the two germline ends. The CDR3 contains 14 residues. Germline loops: CDR1 WNHNN, CDR2 SYGVQD (reference sequence). This chain's CDR3 is CASSEVPDGEKLFF. CDR3 nucleotide sequence: TGCGCCAGCAGTGAAGTGCCGGACGGTGAAAAACTGTTTTTT.

In this sample, this clone turned up once. The chain carries TRBV18 and TRBJ2-5; D possibly corresponds to TRBD1 (5 bases). CDR3 length: 14 amino acids. The germline gives CDR1 KGHSH, CDR2 LQKENI. V was trimmed by 2 bases and J by 1 base, leaving 8 bases between them. Written as DNA, the CDR3 is TGTGCCAGCTCACCATGGGGCGGCCAAGAGACCCAGTACTTC. This codes for CASSPWGGQETQYF.

The chain links TRBV29-1 to TRBJ1-1, with D uncertain. V was shortened by 7 bases and J by 0 bases, with 9 bases between the two germline ends. This CDR3 is 12 amino acids long. Germline CDR1 reads SQVTM; CDR2 reads ANQGSEA. The CDR3 loop reads CSGYTLNTEAFF. The CDR3, as DNA: TGCAGCGGGTACACCTTGAACACTGAAGCTTTCTTT.

The V and J genes are TRBV2 and TRBJ1-5; D is possibly TRBD1 (5 bases). V was trimmed by 4 bases and J by 5 bases, leaving 12 bases between them. CDR3 length: 14 residues. Looked up from germline, CDR1 is SNHLY and CDR2 is FYNNEI. CDR3 residues: CASSGPGRDQPQHF. CDR3 bases: TGTGCCAGCAGTGGGCCAGGGAGGGATCAGCCCCAGCATTTT.

This sequence joins TRBV2 and TRBJ2-5; TRBD1 is a possible D gene (5 bases). This CDR3 has 14 residues. Germline V gene sequence: CDR1 SNHLY, CDR2 FYNNEI. Trimming stripped 2 bases from V and 2 bases from J, with 9 bases between. The CDR3 DNA follows: TGTGCCAGCAGTGAATTGGGGCGGCAAGAGACCCAGTACTTC. Encoded protein: CASSELGRQETQYF.

The chain recombines TRBV6-5 with TRBJ1-2; D not certain. The CDR3 sequence is 14 residues long. Per germline, CDR1 MNHEY and CDR2 SVGAGI. V lost 5 bases and J 3 bases, leaving 13 bases between the germline ends. The CDR3 loop is CASSERAGHYGYTF. The CDR3 DNA follows: TGTGCCAGCAGTGAAAGGGCAGGCCACTATGGCTACACCTTC.

The chain carries TRBV28 and TRBJ2-5, with D possibly matching TRBD1 (5 bases). V lost 4 bases and J 9 bases, leaving 18 bases between the germline ends. Germline CDR1 and CDR2: MDHEN and SYDVKM. The CDR3 loop spans 14 amino acids. The CDR3 sequence: CASSWQVTEQAQYF. The CDR3 DNA sequence: TGTGCCAGCAGTTGGCAGGTTACCGAACAGGCCCAGTACTTC.

CDR3 coding DNA: TGTGCCAGCAGCTTGGCCGGAGGGGAAACGGATAATTCACCCCTCCACTTT. Translation gives CASSLAGGETDNSPLHF. The chain carries TRBV5-6 and TRBJ1-6; D is perhaps TRBD1 (5 bases). CDR1 and CDR2 (germline): SGHDT, YYEEEE. The CDR3 is made up of 17 amino acids. With 0 bases removed from V and 5 bases from J, the gap between germline ends came to 15 bases.

This clone has just a few counts. The V gene is TRBV5-1, the J gene TRBJ2-1; 12 bases agree with TRBD2. V lost 4 bases, J lost 5 bases, and 4 bases stayed unmatched. Germline loops: CDR1 SGHRS, CDR2 YFSETQ. The CDR3 consists of 15 residues. The CDR3 DNA sequence: TGCGCCAGCAGCCTGACTAGCGGGAGTCACAATGAGCAGTTCTTC. It is translated as CASSLTSGSHNEQFF. The full variable domain, completed using reference TRBV5-1 and TRBJ2-1, is KAGVTQTPRYLIKTRGQQVTLSCSPISGHRSVSWYQQTPGQGLQFLFEYFSETQRNKGNFPGRFSGRQFSNSRSEMNVSTLELGDSALYLCASSLTSGSHNEQFFGPGTRLTVL.

V gene TRBV25-1 combines with J gene TRBJ2-6; 7 bases match TRBD2. The J segment lost 0 bases and the V segment lost 1 base, leaving 0 bases of the junction unmatched. The germline gives CDR1 MGHDK, CDR2 SYGVNS. The CDR3 consists of 16 residues. The CDR3 DNA reads TGTGCCAGCAGTGAATGGGGGGGCTCTGGGGCCAACGTCCTGACTTTC. Amino acid sequence: CASSEWGGSGANVLTF.

This sequence joins TRBV11-2 and TRBJ2-7; TRBD2 aligns across 13 bases. This CDR3 is 16 amino acids long. V trimming: 5 bases; J trimming: 0 bases; junction bases outside the gene matches: 4. The germline gives CDR1 SGHAT, CDR2 FQNNGV. The CDR3 reads CASSPRTSGSSYEQYF. The CDR3 DNA follows: TGTGCCAGCAGCCCCCGGACTAGCGGGAGCTCCTACGAGCAGTACTTC.